The source of this TCR beta chain is a study of T cells in Graves' hyperthyroidism and ophthalmopathy. Study results and caveats: Median prediction lead before ophthalmopathy onset was 6 to 8 months with the model.

This clonotype was seen at least ten times. The antigen is unknown. CDR1 and CDR2 (germline): SEHNR, FQNEAQ (reference sequence). Trimming stripped 4 bases from V and 1 base from J, with 8 bases between. This CDR3 comprises 13 residues. RNA transcripts were the template for amplifying TCR beta CDR3 regions. A first-round RT-PCR of the TCR CDR3 used the HTBI primer set. MiXCR, applied by TCRdb to the multiplex PCR reads, yields one record per CDR3 protein. The sample has 530,000 or so distinct CDR3 sequences; about half are singletons. Patients were aged 18 to 65, had disease duration under 2 months, and had newly diagnosed hyperthyroidism. Patients were excluded because of uncontrolled infection, other autoimmune disease, pregnancy or lactation. Clinical symptoms, serum thyroxine, TRAb, thyroid ultrasound and orbital computed tomography informed diagnoses.

Material: peripheral blood or thyroid tissue (not recorded which). The clonotype was recovered from a young woman with Graves' hyperthyroidism. The genes are TRBV7-9 and TRBJ2-7; maybe TRBD2 (6 bases). The CDR3 DNA reads as TGTGCCAGCAGCTCGACTAGTTCCTACGAGCAGTACTTC. Translation gives CASSSTSSYEQYF.